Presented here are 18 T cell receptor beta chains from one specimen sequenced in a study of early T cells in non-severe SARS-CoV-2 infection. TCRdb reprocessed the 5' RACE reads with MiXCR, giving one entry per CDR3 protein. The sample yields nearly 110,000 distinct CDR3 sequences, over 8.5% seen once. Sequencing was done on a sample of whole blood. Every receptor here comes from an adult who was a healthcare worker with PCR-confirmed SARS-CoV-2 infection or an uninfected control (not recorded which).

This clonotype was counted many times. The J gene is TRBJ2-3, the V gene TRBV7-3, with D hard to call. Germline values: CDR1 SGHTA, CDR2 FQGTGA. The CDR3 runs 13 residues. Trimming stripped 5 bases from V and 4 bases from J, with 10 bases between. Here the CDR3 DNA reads TGTGCCAGCAGCGTCGCGGCAGCAGATACGCAGTATTTT. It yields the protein CASSVAAADTQYF.

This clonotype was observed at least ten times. CDR3 sequence (DNA): TGTGCCAGCAGCCCGACGGCTCCCGGGGAGCTGTTTTTT. It is translated as CASSPTAPGELFF. The chain is built from TRBV11-2 and TRBJ2-2, with no clear D. In germline, CDR1 is SGHAT, CDR2 FQNNGV. The length of the CDR3 is 13 residues. Trimming took 5 bases from V and 6 from J, leaving 10 bases between them.

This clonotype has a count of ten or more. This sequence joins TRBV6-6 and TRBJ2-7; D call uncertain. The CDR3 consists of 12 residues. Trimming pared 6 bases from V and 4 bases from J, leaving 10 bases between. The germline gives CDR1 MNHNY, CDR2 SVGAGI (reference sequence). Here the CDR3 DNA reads TGTGCCAGCAGCCCCGCTAATTACGAGCAGTACTTC. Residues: CASSPANYEQYF.

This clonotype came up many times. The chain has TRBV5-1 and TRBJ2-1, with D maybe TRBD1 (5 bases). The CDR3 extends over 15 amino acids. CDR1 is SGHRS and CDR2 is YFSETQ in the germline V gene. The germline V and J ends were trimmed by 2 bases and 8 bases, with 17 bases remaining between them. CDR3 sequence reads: CASSFGPKWGDEQFF. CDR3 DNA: TGCGCCAGCAGCTTCGGGCCAAAGTGGGGCGATGAGCAGTTCTTC.

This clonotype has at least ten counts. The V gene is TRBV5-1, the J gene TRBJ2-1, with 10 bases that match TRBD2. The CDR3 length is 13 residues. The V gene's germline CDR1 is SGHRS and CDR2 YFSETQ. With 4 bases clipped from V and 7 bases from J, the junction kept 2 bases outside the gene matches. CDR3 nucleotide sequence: TGCGCCAGCAGCGGACTAGCGGAAAATGAGCAGTTCTTC. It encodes CASSGLAENEQFF.

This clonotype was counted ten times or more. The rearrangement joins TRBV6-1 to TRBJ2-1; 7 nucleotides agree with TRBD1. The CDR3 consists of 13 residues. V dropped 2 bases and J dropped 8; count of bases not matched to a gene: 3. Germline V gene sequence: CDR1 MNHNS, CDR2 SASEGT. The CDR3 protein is CASSETGDDEQFF. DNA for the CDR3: TGTGCCAGCAGTGAAACAGGGGACGATGAGCAGTTCTTC.

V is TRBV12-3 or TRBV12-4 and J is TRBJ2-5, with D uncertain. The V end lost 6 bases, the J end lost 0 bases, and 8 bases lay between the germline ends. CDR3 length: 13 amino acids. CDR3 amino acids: CASSATYQETQYF. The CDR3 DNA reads TGTGCCAGCAGCGCTACCTACCAAGAGACCCAGTACTTC.

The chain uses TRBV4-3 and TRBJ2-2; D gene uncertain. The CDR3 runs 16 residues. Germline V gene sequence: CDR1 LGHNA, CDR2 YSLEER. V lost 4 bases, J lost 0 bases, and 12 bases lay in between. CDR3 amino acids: CASSPSLGANTGELFF. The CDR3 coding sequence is TGCGCCAGCAGCCCCTCGCTAGGCGCGAACACCGGGGAGCTGTTTTTT.

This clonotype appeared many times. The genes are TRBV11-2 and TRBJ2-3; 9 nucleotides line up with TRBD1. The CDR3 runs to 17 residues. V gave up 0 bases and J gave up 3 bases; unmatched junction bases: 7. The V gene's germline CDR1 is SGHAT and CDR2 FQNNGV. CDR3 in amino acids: CASSLESGTGSTDTQYF. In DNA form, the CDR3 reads TGTGCCAGCAGCTTAGAGTCCGGGACAGGGAGTACAGATACGCAGTATTTT.

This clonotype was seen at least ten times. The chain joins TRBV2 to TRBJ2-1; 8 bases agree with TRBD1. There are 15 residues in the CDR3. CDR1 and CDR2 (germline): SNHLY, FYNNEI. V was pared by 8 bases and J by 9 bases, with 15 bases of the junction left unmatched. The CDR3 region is CASGRWGQATGEQFF. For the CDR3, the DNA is TGTGCCAGCGGCCGCTGGGGACAGGCAACTGGTGAGCAGTTCTTC.

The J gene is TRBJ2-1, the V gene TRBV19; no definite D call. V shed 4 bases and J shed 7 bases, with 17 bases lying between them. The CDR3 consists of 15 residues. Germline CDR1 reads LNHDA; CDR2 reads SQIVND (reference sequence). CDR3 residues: CASSRFSALGNEQFF. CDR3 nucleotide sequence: TGTGCCAGTAGTAGATTCTCTGCTCTAGGTAATGAGCAGTTCTTC.

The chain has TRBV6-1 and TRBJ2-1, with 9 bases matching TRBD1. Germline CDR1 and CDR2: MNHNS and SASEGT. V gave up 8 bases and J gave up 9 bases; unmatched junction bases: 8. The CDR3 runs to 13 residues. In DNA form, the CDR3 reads TGTGCCAGCCAGGACAGGGGATCCGGTGAGCAGTTCTTC. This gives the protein CASQDRGSGEQFF.

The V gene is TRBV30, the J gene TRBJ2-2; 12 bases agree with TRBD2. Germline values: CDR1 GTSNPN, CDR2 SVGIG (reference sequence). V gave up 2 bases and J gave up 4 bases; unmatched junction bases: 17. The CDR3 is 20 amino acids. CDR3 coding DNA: TGTGCCTGGAGTACGGTATTTCCGACTAGCGGGAGCCGCGGCACCGGGGAGCTGTTTTTT. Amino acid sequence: CAWSTVFPTSGSRGTGELFF.

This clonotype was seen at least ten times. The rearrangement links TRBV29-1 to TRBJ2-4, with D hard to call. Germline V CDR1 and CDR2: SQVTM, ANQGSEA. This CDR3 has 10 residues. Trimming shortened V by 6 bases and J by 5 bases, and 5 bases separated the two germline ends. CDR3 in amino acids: CSVRENIQYF. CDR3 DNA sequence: TGCAGCGTCAGAGAAAACATTCAGTACTTC.

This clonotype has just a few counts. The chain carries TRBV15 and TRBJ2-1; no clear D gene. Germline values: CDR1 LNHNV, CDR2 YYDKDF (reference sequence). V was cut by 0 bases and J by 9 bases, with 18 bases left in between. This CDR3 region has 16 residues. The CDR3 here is CATSRDPGGFLREQFF. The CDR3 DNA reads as TGTGCCACCAGCAGAGATCCTGGTGGTTTCCTACGTGAGCAGTTCTTC.

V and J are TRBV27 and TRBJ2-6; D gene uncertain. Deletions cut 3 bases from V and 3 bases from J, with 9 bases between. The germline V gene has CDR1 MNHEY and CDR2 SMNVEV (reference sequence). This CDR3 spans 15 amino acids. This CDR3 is CASSFGWGGANVLTF. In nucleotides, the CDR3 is TGTGCCAGCAGTTTTGGATGGGGTGGGGCCAACGTCCTGACTTTC.

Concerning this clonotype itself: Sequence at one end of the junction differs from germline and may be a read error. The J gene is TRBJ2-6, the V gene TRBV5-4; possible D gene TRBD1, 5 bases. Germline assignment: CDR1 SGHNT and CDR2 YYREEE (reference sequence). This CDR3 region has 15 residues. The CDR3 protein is CASSFGSSGANVLIF. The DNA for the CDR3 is TGTGCCAGCAGCTTCGGCTCCTCTGGGGCCAACGTCCTGATTTTC.

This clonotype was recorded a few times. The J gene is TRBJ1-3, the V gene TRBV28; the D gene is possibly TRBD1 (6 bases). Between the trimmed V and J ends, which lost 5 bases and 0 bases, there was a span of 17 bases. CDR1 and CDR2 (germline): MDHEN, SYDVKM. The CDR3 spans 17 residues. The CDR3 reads CASSGGAGARSGNTIYF. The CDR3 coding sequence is TGTGCCAGCAGTGGTGGGGCAGGGGCGCGCTCTGGAAACACCATATATTTT.